This TCR beta chain was observed in a study of shared clonotypes between healthy human individuals. Method: immunoSEQ multiplex PCR; TCRdb's copy keeps in-frame clones and lacks some. The sample records more than 2 million clones, roughly 95% being singletons. Trimming cost V 6 bases and J 10 bases, with 12 bases left between them. The germline gives CDR1 GTSNPN, CDR2 SVGIG (reference sequence). The CDR3 totals 10 residues. Sequenced material: naive CD4+ T cells sorted from blood. Subset indicated: CD45RA+ positively selected. The source of this sequence is a man aged 18-30 years in good health. The chain combines TRBV30 with TRBJ1-2, with D maybe TRBD1 (5 bases). CDR3 sequence: CACQDSLYTF. The DNA of the CDR3 is TGTGCCTGCCAAGACAGCCTCTACACCTTC.